This TCR beta chain was observed in a study of persistence of HIV-infected CD4 T cells. About the study: Median time on suppressive ART was 8 to 9 years.

V was shortened by 9 bases and J by 7 bases, with 10 bases between the two germline ends. The CDR3 consists of 11 residues. The germline gives CDR1 MNHEY, CDR2 SVGAGI. Sequencing used immunoSEQ version 4 in survey mode. TCRdb keeps only in-frame clones here, not all; method: immunoSEQ multiplex PCR. The data contain fewer than 40,000 clones, roughly 71% of them singletons. Cells were stimulated with overlapping HIV-1 Gag 15-mer peptides. CD4+ T cells upregulating both CD40 ligand and CD69 were sorted as responding cells. The sample holds a few counts of this clone. Antigen: not known. The chain employs TRBV6-5 and TRBJ1-3, with D possibly matching TRBD1 (6 bases). This TCR derives from an adult man with HIV who was CMV-seropositive. Sequenced here: CD4+ T cells sorted from PBMCs after roughly 17-hour stimulation, sampled from a patient who received antiretroviral therapy. The CDR3: CASGQWNTIYF. Written as DNA, the CDR3 is TGTGCCAGTGGACAGTGGAACACCATATATTTT.